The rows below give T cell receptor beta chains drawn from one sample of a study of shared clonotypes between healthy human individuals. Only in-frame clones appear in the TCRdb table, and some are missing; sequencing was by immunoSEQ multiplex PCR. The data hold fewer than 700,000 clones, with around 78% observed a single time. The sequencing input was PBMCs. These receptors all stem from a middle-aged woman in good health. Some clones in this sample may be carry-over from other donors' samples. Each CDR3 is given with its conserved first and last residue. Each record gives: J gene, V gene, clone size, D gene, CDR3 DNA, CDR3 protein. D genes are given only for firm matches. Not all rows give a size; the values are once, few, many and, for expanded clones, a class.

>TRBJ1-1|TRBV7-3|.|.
TGTGCCAGCAGCCTAGACGTTCACACTGAAGCTTTCTTT
CASSLDVHTEAFF
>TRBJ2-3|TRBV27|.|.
TGTGCCAGCAGTTTTAGGCGTAGCACAGATACGCAGTATTTT
CASSFRRSTDTQYF
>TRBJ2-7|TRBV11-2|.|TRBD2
TGTGCCAGCAGCTACTCTAGCGGGTCCTACGAGCAGTACTTC
CASSYSSGSYEQYF
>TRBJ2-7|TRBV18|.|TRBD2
TGTGCCAGCTCACGGACTAGCGAGAGCTCCTACGAGCAGTACTTC
CASSRTSESSYEQYF
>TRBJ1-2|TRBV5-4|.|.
TGTGCCAGCAGCCCGGGACTTACTAATGGCTACACCTTC
CASSPGLTNGYTF
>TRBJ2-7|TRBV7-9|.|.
TGTGCCAGCAGCCCTCGACAGGCCACCTACGAGCAGTACTTC
CASSPRQATYEQYF
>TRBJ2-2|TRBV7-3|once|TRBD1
TGTGCCAGCAGCTCCGGGACAGCCGGGGAGCTGTTTTTT
CASSSGTAGELFF
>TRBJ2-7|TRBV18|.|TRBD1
TGTGCCAGCTCACCACCGGGACAGCGGTACGAGCAGTACTTC
CASSPPGQRYEQYF
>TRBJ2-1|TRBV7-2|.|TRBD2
TGTGCCAGCAGCTTAGCCAGCGGGAGCTCCTACAATGAGCAGTTCTTC
CASSLASGSSYNEQFF
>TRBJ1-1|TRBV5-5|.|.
TGTGCCAGCAGCTTTTCCGGTTTGAACACTGAAGCTTTCTTT
CASSFSGLNTEAFF
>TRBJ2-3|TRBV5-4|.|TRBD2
TGTGCCAGCAGCCCTACACTAGCGGGGAAAAGAGATACGCAGTATTTT
CASSPTLAGKRDTQYF
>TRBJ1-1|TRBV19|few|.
TGTGCCAGTAGGAGGGCCGACAGCATAAACACTGAAGCTTTCTTT
CASRRADSINTEAFF
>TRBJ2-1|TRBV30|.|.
TGTGCCTGGAGCGGTTTGTCCTACAATGAGCAGTTCTTC
CAWSGLSYNEQFF
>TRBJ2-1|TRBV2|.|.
TGTGCCAGCAGTCTCTTGCAGGGACCCGAGTTCTTC
CASSLLQGPEFF
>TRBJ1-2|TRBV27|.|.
TGTGCCAGCAGTTTCTCGGCAGGGGTATCTGGCTACACCTTC
CASSFSAGVSGYTF
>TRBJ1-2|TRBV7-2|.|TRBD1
TGTGCCAGCAGCCCTGAGACAGGGAGTCTAGGGGGCTACACCTTC
CASSPETGSLGGYTF
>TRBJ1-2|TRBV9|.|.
TGTGCCAGCAGCGTAGCGGACAGTAACTATGGCTACACCTTC
CASSVADSNYGYTF
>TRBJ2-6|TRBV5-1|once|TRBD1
TGCGCCAGCAGCTTGGAAGGGGGCGTGCTATCTGGGGCCAACGTCCTGACTTTC
CASSLEGGVLSGANVLTF
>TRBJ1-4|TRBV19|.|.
TGTGCCAGTAGTTTCCTACAGGGAGCAACTAATGAAAAACTGTTTTTT
CASSFLQGATNEKLFF
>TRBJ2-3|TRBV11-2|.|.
TGTGCCAGCAGCTTAGATACCACTGTCCGTACGCAGTATTTT
CASSLDTTVRTQYF